By sample share, the clone carrying this T cell receptor beta chain is medium-sized. Antigen unknown. From the germline J gene comes the end of the CDR3, since the read stops 3 residues before it. Blood came from CVID subjects not ill and not taking immunomodulatory or immunosuppressive medication. The data derive from a study of T cell clonality in common variable immunodeficiency. Whole-study results and caveats: Reportedly, TCR beta sequences from common variable immunodeficiency showed fewer deletions and N-nucleotide insertions.

This CDR3 is 15 amino acids long. The trim removed 1 base at V and 2 bases at J, leaving 3 bases unmatched. CDR1 DFQATT and CDR2 SNEGSKA come from the germline V gene (reference sequence). The protocol was immunoSEQ multiplex PCR, while the TCRdb copy is restricted to in-frame clones and leaves out a portion. In total the sample includes around 30,000 clones, none of them seen once. J is TRBJ2-1 and V is TRBV20-1; 9 bases fit TRBD2. The receptor's source is a human donor with common variable immunodeficiency. The sequencing sample was made of peripheral blood mononuclear cells. The CDR3 is CSARGPSGTYNEQFF. CDR3 bases read: TGCAGTGCTAGAGGGCCTAGCGGGACCTACAATGAG.